A single sample is the source of the 25 T cell receptor beta chains below, sequenced in a study of chemoradiotherapy in HPV16-positive cancers. TCRdb's table, derived via immunoSEQ multiplex PCR, lists solely in-frame clones and lacks some. The data show about 25,000 clones, approximately 94% seen once. The specimen was blood, collected from a patient who underwent chemoradiotherapy. Receptors were obtained from a human donor with HPV-associated anogenital cancer.

The chain links TRBV9 to TRBJ2-7, with no clear D. The V gene lost 0 bases and the J gene lost 2 bases, with 12 bases spanning the gap. Germline V gene sequence: CDR1 SGDLS, CDR2 YYNGEE. The CDR3 is made up of 15 amino acids. CDR3 DNA sequence: TGTGCCAGCAGCGTAGGGCTCCCCGACCCCTACGAGCAGTACTTC. Translated: CASSVGLPDPYEQYF.

The J gene is TRBJ2-6, the V gene TRBV6-5; D ambiguous. The germline gives CDR1 MNHEY, CDR2 SVGAGI. Trimming took off 3 bases at V and 2 bases at J, with 8 bases between the two ends. This CDR3 has 15 amino acids. The CDR3: CASSYATAGANVLTF. CDR3 in DNA: TGTGCCAGCAGTTATGCCACAGCTGGGGCCAACGTCCTGACTTTC.

The V gene is TRBV12-1, the J gene TRBJ2-3; TRBD2 reflects the table's D call only, with no check against the DNA. TRBV12-1 is listed as a pseudogene. The CDR3 is 15 amino acids. CDR3 in DNA: TGTGCCAGCAGCTTTGAACTGACTAGCGTCGATACGCAGTATTTT. It is translated as CASSFELTSVDTQYF.

The genes are TRBV30 and TRBJ2-1; TRBD2 might be the D (6 bases). The CDR3 loop spans 12 amino acids. Germline CDR1 GTSNPN, CDR2 SVGIG (reference sequence). Trimming pared 4 bases from V and 6 bases from J, leaving 10 bases between. CDR3 coding DNA: TGTGCCTGGAAGACTAGAGTCAATGAGCAGTTCTTC. Protein product: CAWKTRVNEQFF.

J is TRBJ1-5 and V is TRBV25-1, with 7 bases aligning to TRBD1. The length of the CDR3 is 16 residues. The V and J ends lost 4 bases and 7 bases, in that order; junction bases with no gene match: 13. CDR1 and CDR2 from the germline V gene are MGHDK and SYGVNS. The CDR3 loop is CASSAITGDWAQPQHF. CDR3 DNA sequence: TGTGCCAGCAGTGCGATAACAGGGGACTGGGCCCAGCCCCAGCATTTT. Full variable domain (remainder filled in from reference TRBV25-1 and TRBJ1-5): EADIYQTPRYLVIGTGKKITLECSQTMGHDKMYWYQQDPGMELHLIHYSYGVNSTEKGDLSSESTVSRIRTEHFPLTLESARPSHTSQYLCASSAITGDWAQPQHFGDGTRLSIL.

The chain is built from TRBV9 and TRBJ2-3; maybe TRBD2 (5 bases). CDR1 is SGDLS and CDR2 is YYNGEE in the germline V gene. This CDR3 spans 15 amino acids. V lost 0 bases to trimming and J lost 2 bases, with 10 bases between them. This CDR3 is CASSVDDYYTDTQYF. The CDR3 nucleotides read TGTGCCAGCAGCGTAGATGACTATTACACAGATACGCAGTATTTT.

The V call is TRBV4-3, the J call TRBJ2-7, with D perhaps assigned TRBD1 or TRBD2 (5 bases each). Trimming stripped 0 bases from V and 4 bases from J, with 10 bases between. The CDR3 loop spans 14 amino acids. The V gene's germline CDR1 is LGHNA and CDR2 YSLEER. DNA of the CDR3: TGCGCCAGCAGCCAAGACTGGGGCGGGTACGAGCAGTACTTC. Translation gives CASSQDWGGYEQYF.

This clone is labeled medium-sized. The gene calls are TRBV6-5 and TRBJ2-7, with D perhaps matching TRBD1 (5 bases). The germline V gene has CDR1 MNHEY and CDR2 SVGAGI. CDR3 length: 14 residues. Deletions cut 5 bases from V and 3 bases from J, with 14 bases between. CDR3 DNA: TGTGCCAGCAGTGCTTCAGGGTACGGCTACGAGCAGTACTTC. This codes for CASSASGYGYEQYF.

This chain connects TRBV9 to TRBJ2-5, with 8 bases fitting TRBD1. This CDR3 is 14 amino acids long. Germline trimming cut 7 bases from V and 5 bases from J; bases unmatched to any gene: 10. Germline CDR1 and CDR2: SGDLS and YYNGEE. The DNA of the CDR3 is TGTGCCAGCGGGTCAGGGGGCTCGGCGGAGACCCAGTACTTC. It translates to CASGSGGSAETQYF. Supplemented by reference TRBV9 and TRBJ2-5, the full variable domain reads DSGVTQTPKHLITATGQRVTLRCSPRSGDLSVYWYQQSLDQGLQFLIQYYNGEERAKGNILERFSAQQFPDLHSELNLSSLELGDSALYFCASGSGGSAETQYFGPGTRLLVL.

The chain joins TRBV7-9 to TRBJ1-1; D may be TRBD1 (5 bases). Trimming left V 7 bases short and J 1 base short, with 16 bases between. Germline V gene data show CDR1 as SEHNR and CDR2 as FQNEAQ (reference sequence). This CDR3 region has 15 residues. DNA of the CDR3: TGTGCCAGCACCCCCAGGGACGGTGAGAACACTGAAGCTTTCTTT. It specifies CASTPRDGENTEAFF.

J is TRBJ2-1 and V is TRBV7-9; D not resolved. This CDR3 has 14 residues. The germline V and J ends were trimmed by 0 bases and 4 bases, with 7 bases remaining between them. Germline-derived CDR1 and CDR2 are SEHNR and FQNEAQ (reference sequence). The DNA of the CDR3 is TGTGCCAGCAGCTTAGCTATGGGTTACAATGAGCAGTTCTTC. It encodes CASSLAMGYNEQFF.

The V call is TRBV6-5, the J call TRBJ1-1; D gene unclear. The CDR3 extends over 13 amino acids. Trimming shortened V by 0 bases and J by 5 bases, and 7 bases separated the two germline ends. CDR1 is MNHEY, CDR2 SVGAGI, per germline. The CDR3 sequence: CASSYSEVTEAFF. CDR3 bases: TGTGCCAGCAGTTACTCAGAGGTTACTGAAGCTTTCTTT.

The chain is built from TRBV7-9 and TRBJ1-1; no clear D. Germline CDR1 reads SEHNR; CDR2 reads FQNEAQ (reference sequence). Trimming removed 0 bases at V and 5 bases at J, with 13 bases between. There are 15 residues in the CDR3. CDR3 sequence: CASSLALGIGTEAFF. Written as DNA, the CDR3 is TGTGCCAGCAGCTTAGCGTTAGGAATTGGAACTGAAGCTTTCTTT. The variable domain in full, completed from reference TRBV7-9 and TRBJ1-1, reads DTGVSQNPRHKITKRGQNVTFRCDPISEHNRLYWYRQTLGQGPEFLTYFQNEAQLEKSRLLSDRFSAERPKGSFSTLEIQRTEQGDSAMYLCASSLALGIGTEAFFGQGTRLTVV.

This sequence joins TRBV30 and TRBJ1-3; weak D call: TRBD1 (6 bases). There are 14 residues in the CDR3. Deletions cut 0 bases from V and 4 bases from J, with 10 bases between. Germline CDR1 reads GTSNPN; CDR2 reads SVGIG (reference sequence). CDR3 sequence: CAWSVSGDGNTIYF. DNA of the CDR3: TGTGCCTGGAGTGTGTCAGGGGACGGAAACACCATATATTTT.

The chain is built from TRBV5-1 and TRBJ1-1, with TRBD1 identical over 9 bases. The CDR3 covers 15 residues. Trimming at V came to 4 bases and at J to 3 bases, leaving 7 bases not matched to a gene. Germline values: CDR1 SGHRS, CDR2 YFSETQ. The DNA for the CDR3 is TGCGCCAGCAGCCTAGGACAGGGGAAGGACACTGAAGCTTTCTTT. Translated: CASSLGQGKDTEAFF.

The rearrangement links TRBV7-9 to TRBJ2-2; 12 nucleotides agree with TRBD2. Trimming took 5 bases from V and 7 from J; bases not matched to a gene: 5. This CDR3 spans 15 amino acids. CDR1 is SEHNR and CDR2 is FQNEAQ in the germline V gene (reference sequence). The CDR3 is CASSKTSGGIGELFF. The CDR3 nucleotides read TGTGCCAGCAGCAAGACTAGCGGGGGAATCGGGGAGCTGTTTTTT. The variable domain in full, completed from reference TRBV7-9 and TRBJ2-2, reads DTGVSQNPRHKITKRGQNVTFRCDPISEHNRLYWYRQTLGQGPEFLTYFQNEAQLEKSRLLSDRFSAERPKGSFSTLEIQRTEQGDSAMYLCASSKTSGGIGELFFGEGSRLTVL.

A single count supports this clone. This chain joins TRBV7-3 and TRBJ2-3; 7 bases align to TRBD2. The CDR3 is made up of 15 amino acids. J was trimmed by 2 bases and V by 1 base; bases with no gene match: 3. Looked up from germline, CDR1 is SGHTA and CDR2 is FQGTGA. The CDR3: CASSLSGGDTDTQYF. The DNA of the CDR3 is TGTGCCAGCAGCTTAAGCGGGGGAGACACAGATACGCAGTATTTT.

The gene calls are TRBV15 and TRBJ1-6; no clear D gene. This CDR3 has 18 amino acids. The germline gives CDR1 LNHNV, CDR2 YYDKDF (reference sequence). The V gene lost 0 bases and the J gene lost 0 bases, with 12 bases spanning the gap. CDR3 nucleotides: TGTGCCACCAGCAGAGATTGGCACGGAAGCTCCTATAATTCACCCCTCCACTTT. It codes for CATSRDWHGSSYNSPLHF.

V and J are TRBV7-9 and TRBJ1-4; 7 bases are shared with TRBD1. Germline values: CDR1 SEHNR, CDR2 FQNEAQ (reference sequence). The J segment lost 5 bases and the V segment lost 7 bases, leaving 7 bases of the junction unmatched. This CDR3 spans 14 amino acids. Here the CDR3 DNA reads TGTGCCAGCAAGACCGGGACAGTCAATGAAAAACTGTTTTTT. As protein: CASKTGTVNEKLFF. The full variable domain, in which reference TRBV7-9 and TRBJ1-4 provide the parts outside the CDR3, is DTGVSQNPRHKITKRGQNVTFRCDPISEHNRLYWYRQTLGQGPEFLTYFQNEAQLEKSRLLSDRFSAERPKGSFSTLEIQRTEQGDSAMYLCASKTGTVNEKLFFGSGTQLSVL.

This chain links TRBV7-2 with TRBJ2-1; no firm D call. V shed 2 bases and J shed 9 bases, with 8 bases lying between them. Germline CDR1 is SGHTA and CDR2 is FQGNSA. The CDR3 is 12 residues long. The chain's CDR3 is CASSLTAGEQFF. CDR3 in DNA: TGTGCCAGCAGCTTAACAGCAGGTGAGCAGTTCTTC.

The V and J genes are TRBV2 and TRBJ2-3; D uncertain. The CDR3 extends over 15 amino acids. Trimming removed 8 bases at V and 5 bases at J, with 20 bases between. Germline assignment: CDR1 SNHLY and CDR2 FYNNEI. The chain's CDR3 is CASASRSPRGDTQYF. As DNA, the CDR3 is TGTGCCAGCGCCTCGAGGTCCCCCCGCGGAGATACGCAGTATTTT.

The chain joins TRBV5-5 to TRBJ2-7; tentative D call: TRBD1 (6 bases). The CDR3 has 13 residues. Per germline, CDR1 SGHKS and CDR2 YYEKEE (reference sequence). Trimming stripped 4 bases from V and 6 bases from J, with 14 bases between. This chain's CDR3 is CASSHTRGSEQYF. CDR3 sequence (DNA): TGTGCCAGCAGCCATACCAGGGGTTCCGAGCAGTACTTC. The full variable domain, completed using reference TRBV5-5 and TRBJ2-7, is DAGVTQSPTHLIKTRGQQVTLRCSPISGHKSVSWYQQVLGQGPQFIFQYYEKEERGRGNFPDRFSARQFPNYSSELNVNALLLGDSALYLCASSHTRGSEQYFGPGTRLTVT.

The CDR3 is CASRPTGTGAPYEQYF. The CDR3 DNA reads as TGTGCCAGCAGGCCCACCGGGACAGGGGCCCCCTACGAGCAGTACTTC. The V call is TRBV6-6, the J call TRBJ2-7; 10 bases match TRBD1. CDR1 is MNHNY and CDR2 is SVGAGI in the germline V gene (reference sequence). Trimming removed 6 bases from V and 2 bases from J; junction bases left unmatched: 10. The CDR3 sequence is 16 residues long.

This clone counts as medium-sized (0.01 to 0.1%). This sequence joins TRBV27 and TRBJ2-7, with D uncertain. Germline CDR1 and CDR2: MNHEY and SMNVEV (reference sequence). V gave up 2 bases and J gave up 7 bases, with 15 bases separating them. The CDR3 contains 14 residues. The CDR3 reads CASSLNSVGLEQYF. The CDR3 DNA is TGTGCCAGCAGTTTAAACAGCGTGGGTCTGGAGCAGTACTTC.

This chain uses TRBV14 with TRBJ1-3, with D unresolved. The CDR3 has 16 residues. Trimming took 1 base from V and 2 from J, leaving 12 bases between them. Germline CDR1 is SGHDN and CDR2 is FVKESK. Written as DNA, the CDR3 is TGTGCCAGCAGCCAAGTTGTCGACGCCCCTGGAAACACCATATATTTT. Translating it yields CASSQVVDAPGNTIYF.